Listed below are T cell receptor beta chains from one sample, sequenced in a study of blood T cells in healthy people across ages. TCRdb reprocessed the 5' RACE reads via MiXCR and lists one record per CDR3 protein. The sample consists of 1.8 million or so distinct CDR3 sequences, about two fifths of them appearing once. The sequencing sample was made of blood. The receptors shown here come from a human donor in good health. CDR3s include the opening cysteine and the closing phenylalanine or tryptophan. Each record gives: J gene, D gene, clone size, V gene, CDR3 protein, CDR3 DNA. The D gene is left open where the match is weak. Some rows have no size entry. The others give once, few or many, or a class for an expanded clone.

TRBJ2-5 TRBD1 few TRBV20-1 CSALQGRETQYF TGCAGTGCTCTACAGGGGAGAGAGACCCAGTACTTC
TRBJ2-7 TRBD2 - TRBV7-2 CASSLGVGGDSGEQYF TGTGCCAGCAGCTTAGGTGTGGGGGGGGACTCGGGGGAGCAGTACTTC
TRBJ2-1 - - TRBV20-1 CSARDRESSYEQFF TGCAGTGCTAGAGATCGAGAGAGCTCCTACGAGCAGTTCTTC
TRBJ2-1 - - TRBV5-5 CASSLVWVQSGEQFF TGTGCCAGCAGCTTGGTGTGGGTACAATCTGGTGAGCAGTTCTTC
TRBJ2-7 - - TRBV18 CASSINRVSLRYEQYF TGTGCCAGCTCAATCAACAGGGTCTCTCTACGTTACGAGCAGTACTTC
TRBJ2-5 TRBD1 - TRBV20-1 CSASSPGQGTQYF TGCAGTGCTAGCTCCCCGGGACAGGGAACCCAGTACTTC
TRBJ2-3 - few TRBV3-1 CASSQAHTQYF TGTGCCAGCAGCCAAGCCCATACGCAGTATTTT
TRBJ2-3 - few TRBV24-1 CATSKADTQYF TGTGCCACCAGTAAGGCAGATACGCAGTATTTT
TRBJ1-1 TRBD1 few TRBV20-1 CSAVKGAGTEAFF TGCAGTGCTGTAAAGGGGGCGGGCACTGAAGCTTTCTTT
TRBJ1-2 - few TRBV5-1 CASSPLVGYGYTF TGCGCCAGCAGCCCGCTGGTTGGCTATGGCTACACCTTC
TRBJ1-4 - - TRBV2 CASLELAGGTVVKLFF TGTGCCAGCCTAGAGCTAGCAGGCGGAACGGTCGTGAAACTGTTTTTT
TRBJ2-3 - few TRBV12-3/TRBV12-4 CASSFGQGSTDTQYF TGTGCCAGCAGTTTTGGGCAGGGTAGCACAGATACGCAGTATTTT
TRBJ2-7 - - TRBV2 CASRQTQLSYEQYF TGTGCCAGCAGGCAGACCCAACTCTCCTACGAGCAGTACTTC
TRBJ2-1 - few TRBV19 CASSIGSVGEQFF TGTGCCAGTAGTATTGGGAGCGTGGGTGAGCAGTTCTTC
TRBJ2-1 TRBD2 - TRBV5-1 CASSSSRSGGANEQFF TGCGCCAGCAGCTCCTCTAGAAGCGGGGGGGCGAATGAGCAGTTCTTC
TRBJ2-1 TRBD1 - TRBV19 CASTPQGRRGNEQFF TGTGCCAGTACCCCACAGGGGCGTAGGGGCAATGAGCAGTTCTTC
TRBJ2-5 - - TRBV4-3 CASSQDISFWGQETQYF TGCGCCAGCAGCCAAGATATCTCCTTTTGGGGGCAAGAGACCCAGTACTTC
TRBJ1-1 - few TRBV6-6 CASSYGAGNTEAFF TGTGCCAGCAGTTATGGTGCGGGGAACACTGAAGCTTTCTTT
TRBJ2-4 TRBD1 few TRBV6-2/TRBV6-3 CASTRDRNKNIQYF TGTGCCAGCACCCGGGACAGAAACAAAAACATTCAGTACTTC
TRBJ2-7 - few TRBV25-1 CASSESGSFYEQYF TGTGCCAGCAGTGAATCCGGGTCCTTCTACGAGCAGTACTTC
TRBJ1-1 - - TRBV5-1 CASNWDRKNTEAFF TGCGCCAGCAACTGGGACCGAAAGAACACTGAAGCTTTCTTT
TRBJ1-4 - - TRBV7-2 CASSVSGIITNEKLFF TGTGCCAGCAGCGTTAGCGGAATCATAACTAATGAAAAACTGTTTTTT
TRBJ2-5 TRBD2 few TRBV7-2 CASSLGTIIETQYF TGTGCCAGCAGCCTAGGGACTATAATAGAGACCCAGTACTTC
TRBJ1-2 TRBD1 few TRBV6-1 CASSVPWTGQDGYTF TGTGCCAGCAGTGTCCCTTGGACAGGGCAGGATGGCTACACCTTC
TRBJ2-1 TRBD2 few TRBV12-5 CASGLNPLAGVSSYNEQFF TGTGCTAGTGGTTTGAACCCACTAGCGGGGGTTAGCTCCTACAATGAGCAGTTCTTC
TRBJ1-5 - - TRBV7-9 CASSLGVAEHQPQHF TGTGCCAGCAGCCTTGGGGTGGCGGAGCATCAGCCCCAGCATTTT
TRBJ2-1 - few TRBV12-3/TRBV12-4 CASSRDQFHEQFF TGTGCCAGCAGCCGGGACCAGTTCCATGAGCAGTTCTTC
TRBJ2-5 - once TRBV4-3 CASSPRGEGETQYF TGCGCCAGCAGCCCACGAGGGGAAGGGGAGACCCAGTACTTC
TRBJ1-2 - - TRBV20-1 CSAWDGSSNYGYTF TGCAGTGCTTGGGACGGAAGTTCTAACTATGGCTACACCTTC
TRBJ2-1 TRBD1 once TRBV24-1 CATSDGQVYETPYNEQFF TGTGCCACCAGTGACGGACAGGTCTATGAAACCCCCTACAATGAGCAGTTCTTC
TRBJ2-3 - - TRBV7-2 CAGSLGAAEGTQYF TGTGCCGGCAGCTTAGGAGCGGCCGAGGGTACGCAGTATTTT
TRBJ2-3 TRBD2 - TRBV5-6 CASSLTSGRDTQYF TGTGCCAGCAGCTTGACTAGCGGTAGGGATACGCAGTATTTT
TRBJ2-7 - few TRBV7-2 CASSLEGGTPLPYEQYF TGTGCCAGCAGCTTAGAGGGGGGGACACCCTTACCTTACGAGCAGTACTTC
TRBJ1-1 - - TRBV12-3/TRBV12-4 CASDTQLNTEAFF TGTGCCAGCGACACACAGCTGAACACTGAAGCTTTCTTT
TRBJ1-2 - - TRBV4-3 CASSQDWTEGYNYGYTF TGCGCCAGCAGCCAAGACTGGACAGAAGGTTATAACTATGGCTACACCTTC
TRBJ1-6 - once TRBV7-9 CASSFEGWGSPLHF TGTGCCAGCAGCTTCGAAGGTTGGGGTTCACCCCTCCACTTT
TRBJ2-1 - few TRBV4-3 CASSQEALSSYNEQFF TGCGCCAGCAGCCAAGAGGCCTTGAGCTCCTACAATGAGCAGTTCTTC
TRBJ2-7 - few TRBV12-3/TRBV12-4 CASSLADPVRDQYF TGTGCCAGCAGTTTAGCGGATCCTGTGAGGGATCAGTACTTC
TRBJ1-1 TRBD1 - TRBV5-1 CASSWGQPRLANTEAFF TGCGCCAGCAGCTGGGGACAGCCTAGGTTAGCGAACACTGAAGCTTTCTTT
TRBJ1-2 - few TRBV10-3 CAISELAERRYTF TGTGCCATCAGTGAGTTGGCCGAACGACGCTACACCTTC
TRBJ1-2 - few TRBV2 CASWSGDGDGYTF TGTGCCAGCTGGTCAGGGGATGGGGATGGCTACACCTTC
TRBJ1-1 - - TRBV14 CASSRTGTPLGEAFF TGTGCCAGCAGCCGTACCGGGACACCCTTGGGTGAAGCTTTCTTT
TRBJ1-5 TRBD1 - TRBV30 CAWGHRGGNQPQHF TGTGCCTGGGGTCACAGGGGTGGCAATCAGCCCCAGCATTTT
TRBJ2-5 - - TRBV20-1 CSAKGTLSQETQYF TGCAGTGCTAAGGGGACACTCTCCCAAGAGACCCAGTACTTC
TRBJ1-1 - few TRBV4-3 CASSQELRGTEAFF TGCGCCAGCAGCCAAGAATTGCGCGGCACTGAAGCTTTCTTT
TRBJ2-3 - few TRBV6-5 CASSSDWADTQYF TGTGCCAGCAGCTCGGACTGGGCAGATACGCAGTATTTT
TRBJ1-2 - few TRBV6-5 CASSIEASIRGYTF TGTGCCAGCAGTATCGAGGCCTCCATTCGGGGCTACACCTTC
TRBJ2-5 - - TRBV4-2 CASSQNSLNNEQYF TGTGCCAGCAGCCAGAACAGCCTAAACAATGAGCAGTACTTC
TRBJ1-6 - - TRBV27 CASSPIGGVSPLHF TGTGCCAGCAGTCCCATTGGCGGGGTTTCACCCCTCCACTTT
TRBJ2-1 - few TRBV11-2 CASSFRPGSYNEQFF TGTGCCAGCAGCTTCAGGCCCGGGTCCTACAATGAGCAGTTCTTC
TRBJ1-3 - - TRBV29-1 CSVKQINSGNTIYF TGCAGCGTGAAACAGATAAACTCTGGAAACACCATATATTTT
TRBJ1-1 - - TRBV20-1 CSASEIITSSNTEAFF TGCAGTGCTAGCGAAATAATAACGTCCTCGAACACTGAAGCTTTCTTT
TRBJ1-1 - - TRBV20-1 CSARAAAAVAEAFF TGCAGTGCTAGGGCCGCGGCGGCAGTCGCTGAGGCTTTCTTT
TRBJ2-4 TRBD1 many TRBV5-8 CASSLAGTGLNIQYF TGTGCCAGCAGCCTAGCCGGGACAGGGCTAAACATTCAGTACTTC
TRBJ1-2 - - TRBV7-2 CASSRNRVQDGYTF TGTGCCAGCAGCCGCAACAGGGTTCAGGATGGCTACACCTTC
TRBJ2-1 TRBD2 - TRBV4-1 CASSQRTGGYNEQFF TGCGCCAGCAGCCAACGGACGGGGGGGTACAATGAGCAGTTCTTC
TRBJ2-1 - - TRBV7-9 CASGLASGGDNLGNEQFF TGTGCCAGCGGCTTAGCGAGTGGGGGGGACAACCTGGGCAATGAGCAGTTCTTC